This T cell receptor (beta chain) was obtained from a study of blood T cell repertoires in COVID-19. About the research overall: The samples span acute and convalescent COVID-19 from the United States, Italy and Spain. PBMCs, B-cell-depleted T cells, or T cells provided the cDNA or gDNA that made up the material.

CDR3 length: 14 residues. The V and J ends lost 5 bases and 4 bases respectively, with 14 bases between them. Germline CDR1 is LNHDA and CDR2 is SQIVND (reference sequence). Produced via immunoSEQ multiplex PCR; TCRdb's table is partial and in-frame only. The sample consists of 250,000 to 300,000 clones, about 88% of them appearing once. The sequenced sample was peripheral blood. This TCR came from a woman in her 70s with COVID-19, enrolled during active disease. The V gene is TRBV19, the J gene TRBJ1-2, with D perhaps matching TRBD1 (6 bases). The CDR3 reads CASSPTGFGYGYTF. CDR3 in DNA: TGTGCCAGTAGTCCGACAGGTTTTGGCTATGGCTACACCTTC. Combining the CDR3 with reference TRBV19 and TRBJ1-2 gives the whole variable domain DGGITQSPKYLFRKEGQNVTLSCEQNLNHDAMYWYRQDPGQGLRLIYYSQIVNDFQKGDIAEGYSVSREKKESFPLTVTSAQKNPTAFYLCASSPTGFGYGYTFGSGTRLTVV.